This T cell receptor beta chain appears in the sequencing data of a study of T-cell memory formation after mild COVID-19. Study-level results: There was a balanced CD4/CD8 profile in clones contracting day 15 to 85, and later expanders leaned CD4+. Researchers report contracting CD4+ clones mostly in CM and EM, with CD8+ clones in EMRA.

Employing constant-segment primers, 5'RACE generated TCR alpha and TCR beta cDNA libraries bearing sample barcodes and UMIs. Each CDR3 protein gets one entry after TCRdb re-called the 5' RACE reads with MiXCR. The sample includes 400,000 or so distinct CDR3 sequences, about 21% of them seen just once. In regard to this clonotype: Its antigen is not known.

Sequencing was done on a sample of PBMCs or a T cell subset sorted from them (not recorded which). The TCR comes from an adult woman who had mild COVID-19 (a few samples of this study predate the infection). Cell type and time point are not known.

The DNA of the CDR3 is TGTGCCAGCAGCTTGTTGGGAAACACCATATATTTT. Amino acids: CASSLLGNTIYF. The chain couples TRBV5-4 to TRBJ1-3; D remains ambiguous. Germline assignment: CDR1 SGHNT and CDR2 YYREEE (reference sequence). The ends were cut back, 1 base at V and 4 bases at J, with 3 bases in the middle. CDR3 length: 12 amino acids.